This passage covers 17 T cell receptor beta chains from one sample sequenced in a study of lymphopenia after photon versus proton radiotherapy. Sequencing was performed with immunoSEQ multiplex PCR; in TCRdb, only in-frame clones are kept and a portion is missing. The sample contains roughly 76,000 clones, approximately 90% of which appear only once. The sequencing used peripheral blood, collected from a patient treated with photon-based radiotherapy. These receptors came from a woman between 40 and 55 years old with cholangiocarcinoma.

The CDR3 DNA follows: TGTGCCAGCAGTCCCGACCGTGGACAGGGGCTGTTTTTT. It codes for CASSPDRGQGLFF. The V and J genes are TRBV27 and TRBJ1-4, with 9 bases identical to TRBD1. The CDR3 has 13 residues. V gave up 5 bases and J gave up 14 bases; unmatched junction bases: 9. Germline V lookup: CDR1 MNHEY, CDR2 SMNVEV (reference sequence).

V usage is TRBV2 and J usage is TRBJ1-2, with no clear D. This CDR3 contains 11 residues. Germline-derived CDR1 and CDR2 are SNHLY and FYNNEI. Trimming took off 3 bases at V and 4 bases at J, with 3 bases between the two ends. The CDR3 DNA reads TGTGCCAGCAGTGACACCTATGGCTACACCTTC. It yields the protein CASSDTYGYTF.

The chain uses TRBV30 and TRBJ1-1; no firm D call. Germline-derived CDR1 and CDR2 are GTSNPN and SVGIG (reference sequence). This CDR3 has 12 amino acids. V dropped 5 bases and J dropped 1 base, with 8 bases sitting between them. DNA for the CDR3: TGTGCCTGGGGAAACAGGAACACTGAAGCTTTCTTT. The encoded protein is CAWGNRNTEAFF.

Here the CDR3 reads CASSSQKNGYTF. In nucleotides, the CDR3 is TGTGCCAGCTCATCACAGAAGAATGGCTACACCTTC. The chain combines TRBV18 with TRBJ1-2; D is unresolved. CDR3 length: 12 amino acids. Germline CDR1 and CDR2: KGHSH and LQKENI. The V end lost 5 bases, the J end lost 6 bases, and 10 bases lay between the germline ends.

CDR3 region: CASSGEGANTGELFF. CDR3 in DNA: TGTGCCAGCAGCGGGGAGGGGGCGAACACCGGGGAGCTGTTTTTT. The rearrangement joins TRBV6-6 to TRBJ2-2, with a possible D match to TRBD2 (7 bases). The CDR3 is 15 amino acids. Germline V gene sequence: CDR1 MNHNY, CDR2 SVGAGI (reference sequence). Trimming removed 6 bases from V and 0 bases from J, with 11 bases in between.

The genes are TRBV20-1 and TRBJ2-7; D perhaps matches TRBD1 (6 bases). V was shortened by 6 bases and J by 2 bases, with 8 bases between the two germline ends. This CDR3 has 11 residues. Germline values: CDR1 DFQATT, CDR2 SNEGSKA (reference sequence). The CDR3 sequence is CSAGQPYEQYF. CDR3 sequence (DNA): TGCAGTGCCGGACAGCCCTACGAGCAGTACTTC.

The chain joins TRBV5-1 to TRBJ1-2; a possible D gene is TRBD1 (5 bases). The CDR3 runs 15 residues. Germline V gives CDR1 SGHRS, CDR2 YFSETQ. The V end was cut by 1 base, the J end by 2 bases, with 12 bases between. The CDR3 reads CASSLSPGKNYGYTF. CDR3 coding DNA: TGCGCCAGCAGCTTGTCTCCAGGGAAGAACTATGGCTACACCTTC.

The chain is built from TRBV5-4 and TRBJ1-2; D is possibly TRBD1 (6 bases). This CDR3 contains 15 residues. Germline V CDR1 and CDR2: SGHNT, YYREEE (reference sequence). Trimming removed 2 bases at V and 4 bases at J, with 15 bases between. The CDR3 sequence: CASSFPRGEGYGYTF. CDR3 sequence (DNA): TGTGCCAGCAGCTTCCCTAGGGGGGAAGGCTATGGCTACACCTTC. The whole variable domain, filled in from reference TRBV5-4 and TRBJ1-2, reads ETGVTQSPTHLIKTRGQQVTLRCSSQSGHNTVSWYQQALGQGPQFIFQYYREEENGRGNFPPRFSGLQFPNYSSELNVNALELDDSALYLCASSFPRGEGYGYTFGSGTRLTVV.

V is TRBV6-5 and J is TRBJ2-1; D not resolved. Looked up from germline, CDR1 is MNHEY and CDR2 is SVGAGI. This CDR3 has 13 residues. The V end was cut by 6 bases, the J end by 8 bases, with 14 bases between. The DNA for the CDR3 is TGTGCCAGCAGCCTCGACTGGGGTGATGAGCAGTTCTTC. Protein sequence: CASSLDWGDEQFF.

The chain employs TRBV18 and TRBJ1-5, with D perhaps TRBD1 (5 bases). CDR3 length equals 14 residues. The V end lost 4 bases, the J end lost 6 bases, and 13 bases lay between the germline ends. Germline CDR1 KGHSH, CDR2 LQKENI. CDR3 bases: TGTGCCAGCTCACAAGGTCAGGGAGTTCAGCCCCAGCATTTT. Protein: CASSQGQGVQPQHF.

This rearrangement joins TRBV6-6 to TRBJ2-1; D remains ambiguous. V lost 0 bases to trimming and J lost 1 base, with 10 bases between them. Per the germline V gene, CDR1 is MNHNY and CDR2 is SVGAGI (reference sequence). CDR3 length: 16 residues. The chain's CDR3 is CASSYSRSLSYNEQFF. As DNA, the CDR3 is TGTGCCAGCAGTTACTCGAGAAGCCTTTCCTACAATGAGCAGTTCTTC.

The genes are TRBV2 and TRBJ2-1, with 16 bases identical to TRBD2. The V gene's germline CDR1 is SNHLY and CDR2 FYNNEI. With 6 bases clipped from V and 2 bases from J, the junction kept 7 bases outside the gene matches. This CDR3 contains 18 residues. This chain's CDR3 is CASRVGLAGGRPYNEQFF. In DNA, the CDR3 is TGTGCCAGCAGGGTGGGACTAGCGGGAGGGCGTCCCTACAATGAGCAGTTCTTC. The entire variable domain, with the rest obtained from reference TRBV2 and TRBJ2-1, is as follows: EPEVTQTPSHQVTQMGQEVILRCVPISNHLYFYWYRQILGQKVEFLVSFYNNEISEKSEIFDDQFSVERPDGSNFTLKIRSTKLEDSAMYFCASRVGLAGGRPYNEQFFGPGTRLTVL.

The V and J genes are TRBV19 and TRBJ2-3; D not certain. V shed 1 base and J shed 0 bases, with 5 bases lying between them. This CDR3 region has 14 residues. The germline CDR1 and CDR2 sequences are LNHDA and SQIVND (reference sequence). CDR3 nucleotides: TGTGCCAGTAGTATAGTCGGGAGCACAGATACGCAGTATTTT. Encoded protein: CASSIVGSTDTQYF.

This clone was detected only once. J is TRBJ1-4 and V is TRBV4-2; no clear D gene. Trimming took 0 bases from V and 0 from J, leaving 8 bases between them. The CDR3 is 16 amino acids. Germline CDR1 is LGHNA and CDR2 is YNFKEQ. The chain's CDR3 is CASSQEDTATNEKLFF. The DNA of the CDR3 is TGTGCCAGCAGCCAAGAAGACACGGCAACTAATGAAAAACTGTTTTTT.

This clone has only one observation. This rearrangement joins TRBV2 to TRBJ2-5; TRBD2 matches 13 bases. The CDR3 loop spans 16 amino acids. Germline V lookup: CDR1 SNHLY, CDR2 FYNNEI. After removal of 10 bases from V and 2 bases from J, the junction contained 10 bases not matched to a gene. CDR3 bases: TGTGCCATCCCATTCCGGACTAGCGGGGGTCAAGAGACCCAGTACTTC. Protein: CAIPFRTSGGQETQYF.

The CDR3 reads CASSRTQGSYGYTF. CDR3 in DNA: TGTGCCAGCAGCCGTACACAGGGAAGTTATGGCTACACCTTC. The V call is TRBV5-8, the J call TRBJ1-2, with a possible D match to TRBD1 (6 bases). The CDR3 has 14 amino acids. CDR1 is SGHTS and CDR2 is YDEGEE in the germline V gene. With 4 bases removed from V and 5 bases from J, the gap between germline ends came to 15 bases.

This chain connects TRBV7-2 to TRBJ1-3; tentative D call: TRBD1 (5 bases). The CDR3 is 15 amino acids. The V end lost 0 bases, the J end lost 4 bases, and 10 bases lay between the germline ends. CDR1 and CDR2 from the germline V gene are SGHTA and FQGNSA. The CDR3 coding sequence is TGTGCCAGCAGCTTAGCGGTCCCAGGGGGAAACACCATATATTTT. Residues: CASSLAVPGGNTIYF.